This TCR beta chain was identified during a study of blood T cells in healthy people across ages (dated by TCRdb to between 2015 and 2017). Study-wide context: Template switching captured roughly one uniquely barcoded TCR beta cDNA molecule per two T cells in model experiments. To avoid experimental bias, donors of different ages were distributed randomly across sequencing lanes. Four age groups were formed from the donors: young (average roughly 15 years), middle-aged (around 41), aged (62) and long-lived (around 82). The study measured age-related changes in TCR beta repertoire diversity using deep sequencing normalized with unique cDNA molecular identifiers. Two additional independent replicas of 1 million unique cDNA reads from the same blood draw were analyzed for two donors (one aged 18 to 29 and one aged 80 or older). Summary of the overall study and its limitations: Estimates of total diversity based on one million sequenced T cells were considered lower bounds and underestimates. Since profiling was done on bulk unsorted PBMCs, naive and antigen-experienced compartments could not be conclusively compared. A strong correlation was found between observed TCR beta diversity and the percentage of naive T cells measured by flow cytometry. Observed TCR beta diversity per million T cells fell roughly linearly with age, and a significant reduction was already apparent by age around 44. Compared with the aged group, the long-lived group had more naive CD4+ T cells, fewer expanded clones and increased TCR diversity, suggesting age selection. Because donor CMV infection status was unknown, age-related changes in expanded clonotypes were potentially confounded.

The library was made by 5' RACE. Data came from an Illumina HiSeq 2500. A second PCR of roughly 7 to 11 cycles was performed with a sample-barcoded 5' primer and a J-beta primer mix. A template-switch 5' adaptor carrying 12 random nucleotides introduced a unique molecular identifier onto each TCR beta cDNA molecule. At least 3 million CDR3-containing paired-end reads were obtained from each sample. First-strand cDNA synthesis was performed from all RNA using the Mint cDNA synthesis kit, with priming by a TRBC-specific oligonucleotide. After uracil-DNA glycosylase treatment, a first 18-cycle PCR used universal primers M1SS and BC2_uni_R on all cDNA. In the paper's pipeline: Normalization of each sample was performed by random selection of 1 million high-quality reads, each carrying a distinct molecular identifier. Reads sharing molecular identifiers were discarded rather than binned into consensus sequences. CDR3 identification, clonotype clustering and error correction used MiTCR with a Q25 quality threshold and the strictest error-elimination algorithm. A nonparametric unseen species model with Euler transformation was used to estimate lower-bound total TCR beta diversity. The public reads were quality trimmed at Q25 with fastp and then assembled into clones with MiXCR by TCRdb, keeping productive beta chains. Rows are unified per CDR3 protein, each entry keeping the most common DNA and genes. TCRdb, rather than the study authors, made the V and J calls. The sample table shows about 830,000 distinct CDR3 sequences, and approximately 65% are seen once. The ten most abundant clones make up around 30% of the sample.

To note about this clonotype: Its specific antigen is unknown. Base qualities are not recorded, but no much larger clone differs from it by a single base.

The donors were 40 or so Caucasian individuals from Russia, aged roughly 6 to 100 years, who were systemically healthy. Each donor gave ten milliliters of peripheral blood, collected into EDTA-treated Vacutainer tubes. Ficoll-Paque density-gradient centrifugation was used to isolate PBMCs, with at least 6 million per sample. Trizol reagent was used to extract total RNA from PBMCs, with at least 5 micrograms per sample. Naive CD45RAhigh/CD27high T cell percentages were measured by flow cytometry on a PBMC aliquot from every donor. Based on the germline V gene, the CDR1 and CDR2 sequences are MNHEY and SVGEGT. The CDR3 runs 20 residues from the cysteine to the phenylalanine. The read is trimmed to its CDR3 DNA, 60 bases read in frame from base 1. V trim: 2 bases; J trim: 0 bases; unmatched bases: 13.

Material: blood. The rearrangement joined TRBV6-2 or TRBV6-3 to TRBJ2-7; 13 bases in the junction line up with TRBD2. The source of this sequence is a young man in good health. CDR3 sequence: CASSYPQGLAGATRSYEQYF. The nucleotides are TGTGCCAGCAGTTACCCTCAAGGACTAGCGGGGGCCACCCGCTCCTACGAGCAGTACTTC.